Shown below are 24 T cell receptor beta chains from a single sample sequenced in a study of blood T cells in healthy people across ages. It was with a sample-barcoded 5' primer and a J-beta primer mix that a second PCR of roughly 7 to 12 cycles was run. TCRdb fed the 5' RACE reads into MiXCR, producing one record per CDR3 protein. Of 750,000 or so distinct CDR3 sequences listed, roughly 25% were seen once; the top ten hold 9.4%. This same sample was also part of a study on T cells of mothers and their children.

Sequenced material: blood. The receptors were sampled from a boy aged 5 to 17 in good health.

Points on this clonotype: At one boundary the junction diverges from the germline segment, which might be a read error. The chain employs TRBV11-2 and TRBJ2-5, with a possible D match to TRBD1 (5 bases). The end of the DNA fits TRBJ2-1 better, so the J call may be wrong. Germline V gene sequence: CDR1 SGHAT, CDR2 FQNNGV. CDR3 length equals 14 residues. DNA for the CDR3: TGTGCCATCTTAGCAGGGCAGTCTTACAGTGAGCAGTTCTTC. Its protein product is CAILAGQSYSEQFF.

This clonotype was seen more than once but under ten times. The chain recombines TRBV12-3 or TRBV12-4 with TRBJ1-2, with 10 bases fitting TRBD1. V shed 6 bases and J 2 bases; nucleotides not matched to a gene: 6. CDR3 length: 15 residues. CDR3 sequence reads: CASRVSTGGNYGYTF. In DNA form, the CDR3 reads TGTGCCAGCAGGGTCTCGACAGGGGGCAACTATGGCTACACCTTC.

V is TRBV28 and J is TRBJ2-2; 11 bases are a match to TRBD2. Germline CDR1 is MDHEN and CDR2 is SYDVKM. Trimming removed 2 bases from V and 4 bases from J; junction bases left unmatched: 0. The CDR3 loop spans 15 amino acids. The CDR3: CASSLLAGGTGELFF. The CDR3 bases are TGTGCCAGCAGTTTACTAGCGGGAGGCACCGGGGAGCTGTTTTTT.

A few counts support this clonotype. V usage is TRBV29-1 and J usage is TRBJ1-1; TRBD1 matches at 7 bases. Germline trimming cut 6 bases from V and 8 bases from J; bases unmatched to any gene: 9. Germline V gives CDR1 SQVTM, CDR2 ANQGSEA. This CDR3 has 12 amino acids. This CDR3 is CSVGTDPPEAFF. DNA for the CDR3: TGCAGCGTGGGGACAGACCCTCCGGAAGCTTTCTTT.

This clonotype has more than one count but fewer than ten. The chain links TRBV11-2 to TRBJ2-1; D might be TRBD2 (6 bases). This CDR3 has 15 residues. Germline V gene sequence: CDR1 SGHAT, CDR2 FQNNGV. V dropped 3 bases and J dropped 0 bases, with 9 bases sitting between them. Written as DNA, the CDR3 is TGTGCCAGCAGCTTGGCGGGATACTCCTACAATGAGCAGTTCTTC. Translating gives CASSLAGYSYNEQFF.

This chain links TRBV7-9 with TRBJ2-4, with D possibly being TRBD1 (5 bases). Trimming cost V 1 base and J 6 bases, with 16 bases left between them. CDR3 size: 16 residues. CDR1 and CDR2 from the germline V gene are SEHNR and FQNEAQ (reference sequence). CDR3 DNA sequence: TGTGCCAGCAGCTTAGAAGTCTGGGGCGGAACAAACATTCAGTACTTC. It is translated as CASSLEVWGGTNIQYF.

This clonotype was detected many times. The V call is TRBV12-3 or TRBV12-4, the J call TRBJ2-7, with 11 bases that match TRBD1. There are 13 residues in the CDR3. V was clipped by 6 bases and J by 3 bases; unmatched bases: 1. CDR3 bases: TGTGCCAGCAGGGGGACAGGGGGCTACGAGCAGTACTTC. This sequence encodes CASRGTGGYEQYF.

The V and J genes are TRBV15 and TRBJ2-5; D remains unclear. The DNA end favors TRBJ2-7, so the J call may be wrong. CDR1 and CDR2 (germline): LNHNV, YYDKDF (reference sequence). CDR3 length: 14 amino acids. The CDR3 bases are TGTGCCACCAGCAGAACGGACGTCTCCTACGAGCAGTACTTC. Its translation: CATSRTDVSYEQYF.

The gene calls are TRBV12-3 or TRBV12-4 and TRBJ2-3; D not certain. Trimming shortened V by 6 bases and J by 7 bases, and 11 bases separated the two germline ends. The CDR3 length is 12 residues. The CDR3 sequence: CASSPPRHTQYF. The CDR3 region has the DNA TGTGCCAGCAGCCCCCCGCGGCATACGCAGTATTTT.

This clonotype has just a few counts. The chain combines TRBV15 with TRBJ2-3; D call uncertain. CDR1 LNHNV and CDR2 YYDKDF come from the germline V gene (reference sequence). The CDR3 has 14 residues. The germline V and J ends were trimmed by 7 bases and 4 bases, with 15 bases remaining between them. The CDR3 sequence: CATNDHLGPDTQYF. CDR3 nucleotide sequence: TGTGCCACCAACGACCACCTGGGCCCAGATACGCAGTATTTT.

V gene TRBV20-1 combines with J gene TRBJ2-5; the match to TRBD2 covers 13 bases. The CDR3 loop spans 18 amino acids. Germline lookup yields CDR1 DFQATT and CDR2 SNEGSKA (reference sequence). The junction had 15 bases not matched to a gene; V was cut back by 5 bases and J by 3 bases. CDR3 region: CSAVPWLPGLAGEETQYF. CDR3 bases: TGCAGTGCTGTCCCCTGGCTACCCGGACTAGCGGGAGAAGAGACCCAGTACTTC.

This clonotype has just a few counts. This chain uses TRBV12-3 or TRBV12-4 with TRBJ1-2; a weak D match, TRBD1 (5 bases). This CDR3 spans 15 amino acids. With 5 bases removed from V and 2 bases from J, the gap between germline ends came to 15 bases. Here the CDR3 reads CASSADSLLNYGYTF. The CDR3 nucleotides are TGTGCCAGCAGTGCAGACAGCCTCCTAAACTATGGCTACACCTTC.

This clonotype was observed a few times. The V and J genes are TRBV29-1 and TRBJ2-5, with 9 bases fitting TRBD1. After removal of 4 bases from V and 7 bases from J, the junction contained 10 bases not matched to a gene. In germline, CDR1 is SQVTM, CDR2 ANQGSEA. This CDR3 region has 14 residues. DNA for the CDR3: TGCAGCGTTGGACCCGGGACAGGGTCATGGACCCAGTACTTC. This translates into CSVGPGTGSWTQYF.

The chain combines TRBV28 with TRBJ1-5; D is undetermined. Looked up from germline, CDR1 is MDHEN and CDR2 is SYDVKM. Deletions cut 11 bases from V and 2 bases from J, with 10 bases between. This CDR3 has 12 residues. The CDR3 reads CAAGVGNQPQHF. CDR3 DNA sequence: TGTGCCGCGGGAGTGGGCAATCAGCCCCAGCATTTT.

V and J are TRBV7-2 and TRBJ2-2; 10 positions agree with TRBD1. With 4 bases clipped from V and 4 bases from J, the junction kept 18 bases outside the gene matches. Germline V CDR1 and CDR2: SGHTA, FQGNSA. The CDR3 contains 20 residues. The CDR3 protein is CASSSVDHGTGVLLTGELFF. The DNA for the CDR3 is TGTGCCAGCAGCTCGGTCGACCACGGGACAGGGGTCCTCCTCACCGGGGAGCTGTTTTTT.

This clonotype was seen a few times. V usage is TRBV29-1 and J usage is TRBJ2-3; 10 nucleotides line up with TRBD1. Germline assignment: CDR1 SQVTM and CDR2 ANQGSEA. The J segment lost 5 bases and the V segment lost 6 bases, leaving 5 bases of the junction unmatched. The CDR3 spans 13 residues. The CDR3 DNA follows: TGCAGCGTAGAGACAGGGGGCGAAGATACGCAGTATTTT. It encodes CSVETGGEDTQYF.

This clonotype was seen a few times. J is TRBJ1-1 and V is TRBV4-3; the D is unclear. Germline V gives CDR1 LGHNA, CDR2 YSLEER. Trimming removed 3 bases from V and 8 bases from J, with 16 bases in between. The CDR3 has 14 amino acids. The CDR3 DNA reads as TGCGCCAGCAGCCAGACCTTATGGACCGCCGAAGCTTTCTTT. Its protein is CASSQTLWTAEAFF.

This clonotype was counted at least ten times. The chain joins TRBV12-3 or TRBV12-4 to TRBJ2-1, with a tentative D call TRBD2 (6 bases). Trimming cost V 5 bases and J 10 bases, with 18 bases left between them. CDR3 length: 14 residues. In DNA form, the CDR3 reads TGTGCCAGCAGTGCCCCTGGGATAGGGAGGGAGCAGTTCTTC. This gives the protein CASSAPGIGREQFF.

J is TRBJ2-3 and V is TRBV7-2; the D gene is possibly TRBD1 (5 bases). The CDR3 is 15 amino acids. CDR1 and CDR2 (germline): SGHTA, FQGNSA. V was pared by 2 bases and J by 7 bases, with 16 bases between. The CDR3 is CASSLSPGLLYTQYF. CDR3 coding DNA: TGTGCCAGCAGCTTATCTCCAGGGCTGTTGTATACGCAGTATTTT.

This sequence joins TRBV29-1 and TRBJ2-5, with D unresolved. There are 13 residues in the CDR3. Per the germline V gene, CDR1 is SQVTM and CDR2 is ANQGSEA. Trimming pared 3 bases from V and 5 bases from J, leaving 13 bases between. CDR3 protein: CSVDGVPGETQYF. For the CDR3, the DNA is TGCAGCGTTGATGGGGTCCCCGGGGAGACCCAGTACTTC.

This clonotype has a handful of counts. The V and J genes are TRBV4-1 and TRBJ1-4, with 7 positions matching TRBD1. The CDR3 is 17 amino acids. V lost 4 bases to trimming and J lost 5 bases; unmatched junction nucleotides: 13. The V gene's germline CDR1 is MGHRA and CDR2 YSYEKL. In DNA form, the CDR3 reads TGCGCCAGCAGCCCCTCAGGGGGGCGGACGGCGAATGAAAAACTGTTTTTT. This gives the protein CASSPSGGRTANEKLFF.

CDR3 residues: CATSDGLAGGGSGETQYF. In DNA, the CDR3 is TGTGCCACCAGTGACGGGCTAGCGGGAGGAGGTAGTGGAGAGACCCAGTACTTC. The chain recombines TRBV24-1 with TRBJ2-5; the match to TRBD2 covers 11 bases. The CDR3 sequence is 18 residues long. V was pared by 4 bases and J by 4 bases, with 13 bases of the junction left unmatched. Per germline, CDR1 KGHDR and CDR2 SFDVKD.

This clonotype came up a few times. The chain employs TRBV7-9 and TRBJ1-2; D is uncertain. This CDR3 comprises 15 residues. CDR1 and CDR2 (germline): SEHNR, FQNEAQ (reference sequence). The V gene lost 1 base and the J gene lost 5 bases, with 14 bases spanning the gap. CDR3 sequence reads: CASSLVLQAHYGYTF. CDR3 coding DNA: TGTGCCAGCAGCTTAGTTCTCCAGGCCCATTATGGCTACACCTTC.

V gene TRBV6-6 combines with J gene TRBJ2-1; TRBD2 matches 13 bases. With V trimmed by 5 bases and J by 4 bases, 5 bases remained unmatched. The CDR3 has 16 amino acids. Germline CDR1 reads MNHNY; CDR2 reads SVGAGI (reference sequence). The CDR3 region has the DNA TGTGCCAGCAGTCTCCTACTAGCGGGAGGGTACAATGAGCAGTTCTTC. Encoded protein: CASSLLLAGGYNEQFF.